Below, 12 T cell receptor beta chains from the same sample are listed, as sequenced in a study of radiotherapy plus CTLA-4 blockade in lung cancer (dated by TCRdb to 2016 to 2019). Library method: the immunoSEQ multiplex PCR assay. TCRdb stores this immuneACCESS table with in-frame sequences only. Part of the clones is absent; in the studies checked, under half of the shortfall reflects unresolved V genes, and no reason is known for the rest. The sample yields roughly 62,000 clones; 60% to 80% were counted once. Approximately 4% of the sample is in the top ten clones. The sample here was peripheral blood, taken from a patient treated with radiotherapy plus ipilimumab. The receptors come from a human donor with non-small cell lung cancer who had a complete response to radiotherapy plus ipilimumab.

This clone was detected only a few times. The chain joins TRBV5-1 to TRBJ2-1, with 11 bases identical to TRBD2. Trimming took 4 bases from V and 8 from J; bases not matched to a gene: 11. The germline V gene has CDR1 SGHRS and CDR2 YFSETQ. There are 16 residues in the CDR3. CDR3 region: CASSATSGRAEDEQFF. Here the CDR3 DNA reads TGCGCCAGCAGCGCTACTAGCGGGAGAGCCGAGGATGAGCAGTTCTTC.

This clone was seen only once. The chain links TRBV6-1 to TRBJ1-5, with D unresolved. Trimming cost V 4 bases and J 3 bases, with 16 bases left between them. Germline lookup yields CDR1 MNHNS and CDR2 SASEGT. The CDR3 loop spans 16 amino acids. Here the CDR3 reads CASSVGRNNFNQPQHF. CDR3 nucleotide sequence: TGTGCCAGCAGTGTTGGACGGAATAACTTCAATCAGCCCCAGCATTTT.

This clone showed up just a few times. The chain links TRBV10-3 to TRBJ1-3; 7 bases align to TRBD1. This CDR3 is built from 17 residues. Germline trimming cut 2 bases from V and 0 bases from J; bases unmatched to any gene: 7. CDR1 and CDR2 (germline): ENHRY, SYGVKD. The CDR3 reads CAISEGDSLGSGNTIYF. In DNA form, the CDR3 reads TGTGCCATCAGTGAGGGGGACAGTCTAGGCTCTGGAAACACCATATATTTT.

The genes are TRBV15 and TRBJ2-6; possible D gene TRBD2, 5 bases. Trimming stripped 0 bases from V and 3 bases from J, with 12 bases between. The CDR3 has 17 amino acids. Germline V lookup: CDR1 LNHNV, CDR2 YYDKDF (reference sequence). This CDR3 is CATSREEGLGGANVLTF. The CDR3 bases are TGTGCCACCAGCAGAGAAGAGGGATTAGGTGGGGCCAACGTCCTGACTTTC.

V is TRBV27 and J is TRBJ1-2; D perhaps matches TRBD1 (5 bases). Germline CDR1 and CDR2: MNHEY and SMNVEV (reference sequence). Trimming left V 6 bases short and J 4 bases short, with 15 bases between. This CDR3 contains 14 residues. CDR3: CASSDPGTGYGYTF. The CDR3 DNA reads TGTGCCAGCAGCGACCCCGGGACGGGCTATGGCTACACCTTC.

This clone appeared once. The chain couples TRBV11-2 to TRBJ2-7, with TRBD1 as a possible D gene (5 bases). The last part of the DNA fits TRBJ2-1 better; the J call may be wrong. CDR1 and CDR2 from the germline V gene are SGHAT and FQNNGV. This CDR3 has 14 amino acids. CDR3 coding DNA: TGTGCCAGCGCACCCTCAGGGCTATACAATGAGCAGTTCTTC. Protein sequence: CASAPSGLYNEQFF.

This clone was detected a few times. The CDR3 is CASKGSEAFF. DNA for the CDR3: TGTGCCAGCAAAGGTTCTGAAGCTTTCTTT. The chain links TRBV6-9 to TRBJ1-1; D unclear. This CDR3 has 10 residues. Germline CDR1 MNHGY, CDR2 SVAAGI. The V and J ends lost 7 bases and 6 bases respectively, with 6 bases between them.

This chain joins TRBV19 and TRBJ2-3; the D is unclear. With 6 bases removed from V and 5 bases from J, the gap between germline ends came to 12 bases. The CDR3 runs 13 residues. Germline loops: CDR1 LNHDA, CDR2 SQIVND (reference sequence). The CDR3 DNA reads TGTGCCAGTAGGGGTACCAGCCTAGATACGCAGTATTTT. Protein product: CASRGTSLDTQYF.

This chain joins TRBV10-3 and TRBJ1-5; the D is unclear. CDR1 and CDR2 (germline): ENHRY, SYGVKD. The ends were cut back, 0 bases at V and 7 bases at J, with 7 bases in the middle. The CDR3 is made up of 13 amino acids. The CDR3 DNA reads as TGTGCCATCAGTGAGTCCTTGGGGCAGCCCCAGCATTTT. Protein sequence: CAISESLGQPQHF.

V usage is TRBV20-1 and J usage is TRBJ1-2, with D unresolved. Trimming stripped 4 bases from V and 3 bases from J, with 6 bases between. Germline V gives CDR1 DFQATT, CDR2 SNEGSKA (reference sequence). CDR3 size: 11 residues. DNA for the CDR3: TGCAGTGCTAACCGGGACTATGGCTACACCTTC. Translating gives CSANRDYGYTF.

The chain combines TRBV11-2 with TRBJ2-7; possibly TRBD1 for D (6 bases). This CDR3 spans 15 amino acids. Trimming stripped 3 bases from V and 2 bases from J, with 14 bases between. Germline CDR1 and CDR2: SGHAT and FQNNGV. The CDR3 sequence: CASSLGAAGTYEQYF. DNA for the CDR3: TGTGCCAGCAGCTTGGGGGCCGCCGGAACCTACGAGCAGTACTTC.

The gene calls are TRBV10-1 and TRBJ2-6, with D uncertain. Trimming took 5 bases from V and 11 from J, leaving 13 bases between them. Looked up from germline, CDR1 is WNHNN and CDR2 is SYGVQD (reference sequence). This CDR3 has 13 amino acids. For the CDR3, the DNA is TGCGCCAGCAGTCCGGACCTACGGGACGTCCTGACTTTC. Amino acids: CASSPDLRDVLTF.